This T cell receptor (beta chain) stems from a study of low-dose radiotherapy and immunotherapy resistance in tumors. As for the study in general: On an every-two-weeks schedule, patients received intravenous nivolumab 240 mg, along with ipilimumab 1 mg/kg every six weeks.

Sample time point: before trial treatment. Covering alpha and beta chains, TRAV- and TRBV-specific primers were used for the first-strand cDNA. Over roughly 19 PCR cycles, TCRs were amplified from a constant-region primer and V-primer adapter. TCRdb recomputed calls from the reads with MiXCR, one row per CDR3 protein. The sample includes 60,000 to 75,000 distinct CDR3 sequences, around 27% of them seen just once. V was pared by 5 bases and J by 0 bases, with 11 bases between. The CDR3 has 15 amino acids. Looked up from germline, CDR1 is MNHEY and CDR2 is SVGEGT. In its sample, this clonotype was seen many times.

V and J are TRBV6-2 or TRBV6-3 and TRBJ1-5; D gene ambiguous. This TCR derives from a male donor with rectosigmoid adenocarcinoma. Sequences were derived from PBMCs, sampled before treatment. CDR3 DNA sequence: TGTGCCAGCAGTCTCGACGGCATTAGCAATCAGCCCCAGCATTTT. Encoded protein: CASSLDGISNQPQHF.